This is a list of T cell receptor beta chains from one sample in a study of blood T cells in healthy people across ages. One entry per CDR3 protein, called by TCRdb with MiXCR from the 5' RACE reads. The sample carries 600,000 to 900,000 distinct CDR3 sequences, 20% to 30% recorded once. The same sample was also used in a study of T cells of mothers and their children.

Sequencing used blood. Source of these receptors: a boy aged 5-17 years in good health. Both conserved end residues are part of each CDR3. The order of the fields is V gene, clone size, D gene, J gene, CDR3 DNA, CDR3 protein. The D gene is left open where the match is weak. Size values are once, few and many counts, or a class for expanded clones, and some rows have none.

v_call: TRBV4-1
clone_size: few
d_call: .
j_call: TRBJ2-7
cdr3_nt: TGCGCCAGCAGCCCGTGGGACATGCCAGCGCAGTACTTC
cdr3_aa: CASSPWDMPAQYF

v_call: TRBV15
clone_size: once
d_call: .
j_call: TRBJ2-2
cdr3_nt: TGTGCCACCAGCATCTTCGCCCGGGGGACCGGGGAGCTGTTTTTT
cdr3_aa: CATSIFARGTGELFF

v_call: TRBV5-1
clone_size: .
d_call: .
j_call: TRBJ1-3
cdr3_nt: TGCGCCAGCAGCTTGGACCTCTCTGGAAACACCATATATTTT
cdr3_aa: CASSLDLSGNTIYF

v_call: TRBV12-3/TRBV12-4
clone_size: few
d_call: .
j_call: TRBJ1-2
cdr3_nt: TGTGCCACGCAGGGGAATGATGGCTACACCTTC
cdr3_aa: CATQGNDGYTF

v_call: TRBV5-1
clone_size: .
d_call: .
j_call: TRBJ2-7
cdr3_nt: TGCGCCAGCAGCTTTAGTAGCGGCTTTGAAGAGCAGTACTTC
cdr3_aa: CASSFSSGFEEQYF

v_call: TRBV18
clone_size: .
d_call: TRBD1
j_call: TRBJ1-2
cdr3_nt: TGTGCCAGCTCACCAGGTTACAGGGGGAGCGGCTATGGCTACACCTTC
cdr3_aa: CASSPGYRGSGYGYTF

v_call: TRBV20-1
clone_size: .
d_call: TRBD2
j_call: TRBJ2-7
cdr3_nt: TGCAGTGCTAGGGTACTAGCGGGGGACCCCTACGAGCAGTACTTC
cdr3_aa: CSARVLAGDPYEQYF

v_call: TRBV20-1
clone_size: .
d_call: TRBD2
j_call: TRBJ2-5
cdr3_nt: TGCAGTGCTAGAGCCCTACTAGCGGGGGGAGGAGAGACCCAGTACTTC
cdr3_aa: CSARALLAGGGETQYF

v_call: TRBV7-6
clone_size: .
d_call: .
j_call: TRBJ2-7
cdr3_nt: TGTGCCAGCAGCACCCTGGCCGTCTACGAGCAGTACTTC
cdr3_aa: CASSTLAVYEQYF

v_call: TRBV5-1
clone_size: few
d_call: .
j_call: TRBJ2-7
cdr3_nt: TGCGCCAGCACGGGACTCTCCTCGGGGGAGCAGTACTTC
cdr3_aa: CASTGLSSGEQYF

v_call: TRBV10-3
clone_size: .
d_call: .
j_call: TRBJ1-1
cdr3_nt: TGTGCCATCAGTGAGACGGCGAACACTGAAGCTTTCTTT
cdr3_aa: CAISETANTEAFF

v_call: TRBV10-3
clone_size: .
d_call: TRBD1
j_call: TRBJ1-1
cdr3_nt: TGTGCCATCAGTAGACAGGGACGGGACACTGAAGCTTTCTTT
cdr3_aa: CAISRQGRDTEAFF

v_call: TRBV20-1
clone_size: .
d_call: TRBD2
j_call: TRBJ2-5
cdr3_nt: TGCAGTGCTAGAGGGACTAGCGGCCTAAGGGAGCAGTACTTC
cdr3_aa: CSARGTSGLREQYF

v_call: TRBV24-1
clone_size: few
d_call: .
j_call: TRBJ2-5
cdr3_nt: TGTGCCACCAGTGACCCTGGGGCGTCCCAAGAGACCCAGTACTTC
cdr3_aa: CATSDPGASQETQYF

v_call: TRBV10-3
clone_size: .
d_call: .
j_call: TRBJ1-2
cdr3_nt: TGTGCCATCAGTGAGTCCCGAGGGGGGGCCTCTGGCTACACCTTC
cdr3_aa: CAISESRGGASGYTF

v_call: TRBV4-1
clone_size: .
d_call: TRBD1
j_call: TRBJ2-7
cdr3_nt: TGCGCCAGCAGCCAAGAAGTATCCTCCACCAGGGGGCACGAGCAGTACTTC
cdr3_aa: CASSQEVSSTRGHEQYF

v_call: TRBV12-3/TRBV12-4
clone_size: few
d_call: .
j_call: TRBJ1-2
cdr3_nt: TGTGCCAGCAGGGCATCGCTCTATGGCTACACCTTC
cdr3_aa: CASRASLYGYTF

v_call: TRBV11-2
clone_size: few
d_call: .
j_call: TRBJ1-2
cdr3_nt: TGTGCCAGCAGCTTAAGCGTTTTTGGCTATGGCTACACCTTC
cdr3_aa: CASSLSVFGYGYTF

v_call: TRBV2
clone_size: .
d_call: TRBD1
j_call: TRBJ2-1
cdr3_nt: TGTGCCAGCAGTGACACAGGGGGTCACAATGAGCAGTTCTTC
cdr3_aa: CASSDTGGHNEQFF

v_call: TRBV5-4
clone_size: .
d_call: TRBD1
j_call: TRBJ1-2
cdr3_nt: TGTGCCAGCGGCGGGGACAGGGGGTACGGCTACACCTTC
cdr3_aa: CASGGDRGYGYTF

v_call: TRBV24-1
clone_size: .
d_call: TRBD1
j_call: TRBJ2-1
cdr3_nt: TGTGCCACCAGCCCTTACTTCGGGACAGGGGATATCGATGAGCAGTTCTTC
cdr3_aa: CATSPYFGTGDIDEQFF

v_call: TRBV3-1
clone_size: .
d_call: .
j_call: TRBJ2-5
cdr3_nt: TGTGCCAGCAGCCATCCCGGGGCCGATGAGACCCAGTACTTC
cdr3_aa: CASSHPGADETQYF

v_call: TRBV28
clone_size: .
d_call: TRBD2
j_call: TRBJ2-7
cdr3_nt: TGTGCCAGCACGCCTAGCGGGACAACCTACGAGCAGTACTTC
cdr3_aa: CASTPSGTTYEQYF

v_call: TRBV3-1
clone_size: many
d_call: TRBD2
j_call: TRBJ2-5
cdr3_nt: TGTGCCAGCAGCCCGGGGAGGGGCCGAGAGACCCAGTACTTC
cdr3_aa: CASSPGRGRETQYF

v_call: TRBV12-5
clone_size: .
d_call: .
j_call: TRBJ2-7
cdr3_nt: TGTGCTAGTGGTTTAAAAACAGCGGCATTTGTTTCCTACGAGCAGTACTTC
cdr3_aa: CASGLKTAAFVSYEQYF

v_call: TRBV7-9
clone_size: .
d_call: TRBD1
j_call: TRBJ2-7
cdr3_nt: TGTGCCAGCAGCCCTCCCGACGGGACAGGGAGTTACGAGCAGTACTTC
cdr3_aa: CASSPPDGTGSYEQYF

v_call: TRBV7-9
clone_size: few
d_call: .
j_call: TRBJ2-5
cdr3_nt: TGTGCCAGCAGCTACCCCGGCCAGACCCAGTACTTC
cdr3_aa: CASSYPGQTQYF

v_call: TRBV5-1
clone_size: .
d_call: TRBD1
j_call: TRBJ2-4
cdr3_nt: TGCGCCAGCAGCCCCGGGACAGGGGGCGGAAACATTCAGTACTTC
cdr3_aa: CASSPGTGGGNIQYF

v_call: TRBV20-1
clone_size: .
d_call: .
j_call: TRBJ2-7
cdr3_nt: TGCAGTGCTAGAGGACTTTATAAGACCACCAGGAACCACTACGAGCAGTACTTC
cdr3_aa: CSARGLYKTTRNHYEQYF

v_call: TRBV14
clone_size: few
d_call: .
j_call: TRBJ2-7
cdr3_nt: TGTGCCAGCAGCCAAAGGACAAGGTTAGCCTACGAGCAGTACTTC
cdr3_aa: CASSQRTRLAYEQYF

v_call: TRBV6-5
clone_size: .
d_call: .
j_call: TRBJ2-7
cdr3_nt: TGTGCCAGCAGTACAGGGTTCAGCCACGAGCAGTACTTC
cdr3_aa: CASSTGFSHEQYF

v_call: TRBV5-6
clone_size: few
d_call: .
j_call: TRBJ1-4
cdr3_nt: TGTGCCAGCAGCCCCTGGGACACTCAAAAACTGTTTTTT
cdr3_aa: CASSPWDTQKLFF

v_call: TRBV15
clone_size: few
d_call: .
j_call: TRBJ1-1
cdr3_nt: TGTGCCACCAGCAGACCAGGGGTGAGCACTGAAGCTTTCTTT
cdr3_aa: CATSRPGVSTEAFF

v_call: TRBV7-3
clone_size: few
d_call: .
j_call: TRBJ2-7
cdr3_nt: TGTGCCAGCAGCTTAACAGGCCTAGCGAGCGAGCAGTACTTC
cdr3_aa: CASSLTGLASEQYF

v_call: TRBV3-1
clone_size: .
d_call: TRBD2
j_call: TRBJ2-1
cdr3_nt: TGTGCCAGTGGGACTAGCGGCGACCTGGGGCAGTTCTTC
cdr3_aa: CASGTSGDLGQFF

v_call: TRBV7-9
clone_size: few
d_call: .
j_call: TRBJ1-6
cdr3_nt: TGTGCCAGCAGCTTTAACAGAAATAATTCACCCCTCCACTTT
cdr3_aa: CASSFNRNNSPLHF

v_call: TRBV12-3/TRBV12-4
clone_size: .
d_call: .
j_call: TRBJ1-2
cdr3_nt: TGTGCCAGCAGTTTAGGTGGGGTTGACCCGTCTGGCTACACCTTC
cdr3_aa: CASSLGGVDPSGYTF

v_call: TRBV20-1
clone_size: .
d_call: .
j_call: TRBJ1-4
cdr3_nt: TGCAGTGCTAGTGGGGGACTTGAAAAACTGTTTTTT
cdr3_aa: CSASGGLEKLFF

v_call: TRBV6-5
clone_size: .
d_call: TRBD1
j_call: TRBJ1-4
cdr3_nt: TGTGCCAGCAGTTGGACAGGGTCTATTGAAAAACTGTTTTTT
cdr3_aa: CASSWTGSIEKLFF

v_call: TRBV2
clone_size: .
d_call: TRBD1
j_call: TRBJ2-7
cdr3_nt: TGTGCCAGCAGTTTCGACAGGGCGACAAGCTCCTACGAGCAGTACTTC
cdr3_aa: CASSFDRATSSYEQYF

v_call: TRBV28
clone_size: many
d_call: TRBD1
j_call: TRBJ2-5
cdr3_nt: TGTGCCAGCCAGGGGGAGGAGACCCAGTACTTC
cdr3_aa: CASQGEETQYF

v_call: TRBV12-3/TRBV12-4
clone_size: .
d_call: .
j_call: TRBJ2-3
cdr3_nt: TGTGCCAGCAATCAGGGTATCTCAGATACGCAGTATTTT
cdr3_aa: CASNQGISDTQYF

v_call: TRBV7-9
clone_size: .
d_call: TRBD1
j_call: TRBJ2-5
cdr3_nt: TGTGCCAGCAGCTCCGGGACAGGGAGCCCCCAAGAGACCCAGTACTTC
cdr3_aa: CASSSGTGSPQETQYF

v_call: TRBV28
clone_size: .
d_call: .
j_call: TRBJ2-1
cdr3_nt: TGTGCCAGCAGTTTGTTGAACAATGAGCAGTTCTTC
cdr3_aa: CASSLLNNEQFF

v_call: TRBV27
clone_size: many
d_call: TRBD1
j_call: TRBJ2-7
cdr3_nt: TGTGCCAGCAGCGCTCGGGACAGCTCCTACGAGCAGTACTTC
cdr3_aa: CASSARDSSYEQYF

v_call: TRBV29-1
clone_size: few
d_call: TRBD1
j_call: TRBJ2-1
cdr3_nt: TGCAGCGCCACCACAGGGGAAGTCGCCTACAATGAGCAGTTCTTC
cdr3_aa: CSATTGEVAYNEQFF

v_call: TRBV5-5
clone_size: .
d_call: .
j_call: TRBJ1-4
cdr3_nt: TGTGCCAGCAGCTTGGTACCGGTGGAAAAACTGTTTTTT
cdr3_aa: CASSLVPVEKLFF

v_call: TRBV12-3/TRBV12-4
clone_size: .
d_call: TRBD1
j_call: TRBJ2-5
cdr3_nt: TGTGCCAGCAGTTTAGCGCGCGGTACAGGGGGCGCCGAAAAGACCCAGTACTTC
cdr3_aa: CASSLARGTGGAEKTQYF

v_call: TRBV5-1
clone_size: .
d_call: TRBD2
j_call: TRBJ2-1
cdr3_nt: TGCGCCAGCAGCAAGGGACTAGAGGGTCTCAATGAGCAGTTCTTC
cdr3_aa: CASSKGLEGLNEQFF

v_call: TRBV28
clone_size: few
d_call: .
j_call: TRBJ2-4
cdr3_nt: TGTGCCAGCAGTCCCAATAGACTCCCGGGGTTAGCCAAAAACATTCAGTACTTC
cdr3_aa: CASSPNRLPGLAKNIQYF

v_call: TRBV20-1
clone_size: .
d_call: .
j_call: TRBJ2-2
cdr3_nt: TGCAGTGCTTCCCAGGGCGGGGAGCTGTTTTTT
cdr3_aa: CSASQGGELFF

v_call: TRBV6-5
clone_size: few
d_call: .
j_call: TRBJ2-7
cdr3_nt: TGTGCCAGCAGTTTTCAGACTACAGCCTACGAGCAGTACTTC
cdr3_aa: CASSFQTTAYEQYF

v_call: TRBV12-3/TRBV12-4
clone_size: .
d_call: .
j_call: TRBJ2-7
cdr3_nt: TGTGCCAGCAGTTTGAAGGCGCCCTACGAGCAGTACTTC
cdr3_aa: CASSLKAPYEQYF

v_call: TRBV15
clone_size: few
d_call: .
j_call: TRBJ2-1
cdr3_nt: TGTGCCACCAGCAGACCTGGACAGAGGAATGAGCAGTTCTTC
cdr3_aa: CATSRPGQRNEQFF

v_call: TRBV12-3/TRBV12-4
clone_size: .
d_call: .
j_call: TRBJ2-5
cdr3_nt: TGTGCCAGCAGTCCCCAGGGGTACACCTTCGGAGAGACCCAGTACTTC
cdr3_aa: CASSPQGYTFGETQYF

v_call: TRBV20-1
clone_size: .
d_call: TRBD1
j_call: TRBJ1-1
cdr3_nt: TGCAGTGGGGTCCCGGGACAGACCCAAGCTTTCTTT
cdr3_aa: CSGVPGQTQAFF

v_call: TRBV4-2
clone_size: .
d_call: TRBD2
j_call: TRBJ2-5
cdr3_nt: TGTGCCAGCAGCCAAGTTGCCGGGACTAGTGAAGAGACCCAGTACTTC
cdr3_aa: CASSQVAGTSEETQYF

v_call: TRBV2
clone_size: .
d_call: .
j_call: TRBJ2-7
cdr3_nt: TGTGCCAGCAGTGAAGCGGTGGCTGGTCGCTACGAGCAGTACTTC
cdr3_aa: CASSEAVAGRYEQYF

v_call: TRBV28
clone_size: .
d_call: .
j_call: TRBJ2-1
cdr3_nt: TGTGCCAGCAGTCCCCGTTTCCCATTCCATGAGCAGTTCTTC
cdr3_aa: CASSPRFPFHEQFF